Each of the 9 T cell receptor beta chains below was sequenced from the same sample in a study of CD8 T cells in ankylosing spondylitis. Via MiXCR, TCRdb re-called the 5' RACE reads, giving one row per CDR3 protein. The sample includes 700,000 or so distinct CDR3 sequences, 15% to 20% seen only once; the top ten take around a fifth. Their specific antigens are unknown. Whole-study results and caveats: What seemed typical of ankylosing spondylitis blood was a TCR beta motif built from several highly homologous variants.

Sequences were obtained from blood, either unsorted or a sorted T cell fraction (not recorded which). Receptors were obtained from a male donor with ankylosing spondylitis.

This clonotype occurred many times. J is TRBJ2-1 and V is TRBV10-3; possibly TRBD2 for D (5 bases). With 3 bases removed from V and 0 bases from J, the gap between germline ends came to 6 bases. Germline V lookup: CDR1 ENHRY, CDR2 SYGVKD. This CDR3 contains 14 residues. CDR3 region: CAISEGSSYNEQFF. Written as DNA, the CDR3 is TGTGCCATCAGTGAAGGGAGCTCCTACAATGAGCAGTTCTTC.

The table lists this clonotype with a few counts. The gene calls are TRBV6-1 and TRBJ2-3; 12 bases fit TRBD2. The CDR3 is 15 amino acids. V was pared by 6 bases and J by 6 bases, with 7 bases of the junction left unmatched. Looked up from germline, CDR1 is MNHNS and CDR2 is SASEGT. The CDR3 here is CASSFRLAGDDTQYF. The CDR3 DNA reads as TGTGCCAGCAGCTTTAGACTAGCGGGAGATGATACGCAGTATTTT.

V gene TRBV20-1 combines with J gene TRBJ2-7, with 11 bases identical to TRBD1. The CDR3 is made up of 15 amino acids. The germline gives CDR1 DFQATT, CDR2 SNEGSKA (reference sequence). The junction had 5 bases not matched to a gene; V was cut back by 1 base and J by 3 bases. CDR3 bases: TGCAGTGCTAGAGGCCTGGGACAGGGGGACTACGAGCAGTACTTC. Encoded protein: CSARGLGQGDYEQYF.

The table lists this clonotype with a few counts. The gene calls are TRBV29-1 and TRBJ2-2, with D uncertain. In germline, CDR1 is SQVTM, CDR2 ANQGSEA. CDR3 length equals 15 residues. Trimming left V 5 bases short and J 0 bases short, with 13 bases between. CDR3 loop: CSVTRGGANTGELFF. In DNA form, the CDR3 reads TGCAGCGTTACACGTGGCGGAGCGAACACCGGGGAGCTGTTTTTT.

This clonotype has more than one count but fewer than ten. J is TRBJ2-7 and V is TRBV14; a weak D match, TRBD2 (7 bases). The V gene lost 4 bases and the J gene lost 2 bases, with 12 bases spanning the gap. Germline V gene sequence: CDR1 SGHDN, CDR2 FVKESK. This CDR3 region has 14 residues. Written as DNA, the CDR3 is TGTGCCAGCAGCCGAGGGGGGGACACCTACGAGCAGTACTTC. Protein product: CASSRGGDTYEQYF.

A few counts support this clonotype. CDR3 bases: TGTGCCAGCAGTACCCCGCTCCCACGCACAGATACGCAGTATTTT. Amino acid sequence: CASSTPLPRTDTQYF. The chain employs TRBV6-2 or TRBV6-3 and TRBJ2-3; no definite D call. The CDR3 contains 15 residues. Germline lookup yields CDR1 MNHEY and CDR2 SVGEGT. V was pared by 5 bases and J by 1 base, with 13 bases between.

The CDR3 spells CASSSGGPGQGAIGDQPQHF. CDR3 coding DNA: TGTGCCAGCAGCTCAGGAGGCCCCGGACAGGGGGCCATAGGCGATCAGCCCCAGCATTTT. V is TRBV11-2 and J is TRBJ1-5; the match to TRBD1 covers 11 bases. Per the germline V gene, CDR1 is SGHAT and CDR2 is FQNNGV. The CDR3 has 20 amino acids. Trimming cost V 4 bases and J 5 bases; bases outside gene matches: 19.

The chain carries TRBV28 and TRBJ2-7; D might be TRBD1 (5 bases). The CDR3 length is 13 residues. V was pared by 10 bases and J by 2 bases, with 15 bases between. Germline lookup yields CDR1 MDHEN and CDR2 SYDVKM. The CDR3 DNA is TGTGCCACCATAAGGACACGCACCTACGAGCAGTACTTC. Protein sequence: CATIRTRTYEQYF.

V gene TRBV11-2 combines with J gene TRBJ2-1, with D perhaps TRBD1 or TRBD2 (5 bases each). Per germline, CDR1 SGHAT and CDR2 FQNNGV. V lost 5 bases, J lost 4 bases, and 18 bases lay in between. CDR3 length: 16 residues. CDR3 DNA sequence: TGTGCCAGCAGCCCGCAACCCGGGGCCGTATACAATGAGCAGTTCTTC. Its translation is CASSPQPGAVYNEQFF. The variable domain in full, with the rest retrieved from reference TRBV11-2 and TRBJ2-1, is EAGVAQSPRYKIIEKRQSVAFWCNPISGHATLYWYQQILGQGPKLLIQFQNNGVVDDSQLPKDRFSAERLKGVDSTLKIQPAKLEDSAVYLCASSPQPGAVYNEQFFGPGTRLTVL.